This T cell receptor (beta chain) was found in a study of sequential checkpoint blockade in melanoma. Noted treatment: randomized to nivolumab then ipilimumab (arm A) or the reverse (arm B). V was clipped by 3 bases and J by 3 bases, with 15 bases between them. Germline V gives CDR1 SQVTM, CDR2 ANQGSEA. The CDR3 spans 15 residues. Using immunoSEQ multiplex PCR, the repertoire was profiled, and TCRdb retains in-frame clones only, with some absent. The data contain about 20,000 clones, just under 75% of them seen just once; the ten biggest clones take up roughly 22%. This TCR was sampled from a human donor with melanoma. The starting material was CD8+ T cells sorted from blood (inferred from file names), obtained from a patient given nivolumab and ipilimumab in sequence. The gene calls are TRBV29-1 and TRBJ2-1, with a tentative D call TRBD1 (5 bases). This CDR3 reads CSVDASGQGYNEQFF. In nucleotides, the CDR3 is TGCAGCGTTGACGCCAGTGGGCAGGGCTACAATGAGCAGTTCTTC.